This T cell receptor (beta chain) derives from a study of T cells in Graves' hyperthyroidism and ophthalmopathy. Amplification targeted TCR beta CDR3 regions from RNA transcripts. HTBI primers were used for first-round RT-PCR of the TCR CDR3. MiXCR, applied by TCRdb to the multiplex PCR reads, yields one record per CDR3 protein. Among about 480,000 distinct CDR3 sequences listed, roughly 24% were seen once. Germline V gives CDR1 MNHEY, CDR2 SVGAGI. V shed 4 bases and J 8 bases; nucleotides not matched to a gene: 3. This CDR3 is built from 12 residues. Sequencing input: blood. The TCR originated in a woman aged 25 to 39 with Graves' ophthalmopathy. V usage is TRBV6-5 and J usage is TRBJ1-2, with TRBD1 matching over 8 bases. Here the CDR3 reads CASSSGGRGYTF. DNA of the CDR3: TGTGCCAGCAGTTCAGGGGGCCGGGGCTACACCTTC.